The 6 T cell receptor beta chains presented below share a single source sample, sequenced in a study of breast tumors, draining lymph nodes, adjacent tissues. A single record per CDR3 protein comes from TCRdb applying MiXCR to the multiplex PCR reads. The data show 150,000 to 250,000 distinct CDR3 sequences, about 32% seen once. Samples came from axillary lymph nodes draining the breast cancer. Sequencing was performed on axillary lymph node tissue. The receptors stem from a female donor with breast cancer. Some clones in this sample may be carry-over from other donors' samples.

This clonotype has ten or more counts. The CDR3 loop is CASRGRQGSNQPQHF. DNA for the CDR3: TGTGCCAGCAGGGGTCGGCAGGGTAGCAATCAGCCCCAGCATTTT. The V call is TRBV6-5, the J call TRBJ1-5; a weak D match, TRBD1 (5 bases). The CDR3 is 15 residues long. V lost 6 bases and J lost 0, with 12 bases in between. The germline gives CDR1 MNHEY, CDR2 SVGAGI.

This clonotype came up many times. V usage is TRBV7-3 and J usage is TRBJ2-2, with 9 nucleotides matching TRBD2. J gave up 5 bases and V 0 bases, and 10 bases lay outside the gene matches. CDR3 length: 18 residues. CDR1 is SGHTA, CDR2 FQGTGA, per germline. The CDR3 DNA is TGTGCCAGCAGCTTAACCCCAGGCGGGGGGGCTTTAACCGGGGAGCTGTTTTTT. Protein: CASSLTPGGGALTGELFF. The full variable domain, in which reference TRBV7-3 and TRBJ2-2 provide the parts outside the CDR3, is GAGVSQTPSNKVTEKGKYVELRCDPISGHTALYWYRQSLGQGPEFLIYFQGTGAADDSGLPNDRFFAVRPEGSVSTLKIQRTERGDSAVYLCASSLTPGGGALTGELFFGEGSRLTVL.

In its sample, this clonotype was seen many times. V gene TRBV12-3 or TRBV12-4 combines with J gene TRBJ1-2; 7 bases align to TRBD1. Losses at the gene ends were 5 bases for V and 7 bases for J; bases not matched to a gene: 10. CDR3 length equals 14 residues. The CDR3: CASSPAGGAAGYTF. DNA for the CDR3: TGTGCCAGCAGTCCAGCAGGGGGGGCAGCTGGCTACACCTTC.

The chain has TRBV2 and TRBJ2-5, with D possibly being TRBD1 (5 bases). Deletions cut 0 bases from V and 2 bases from J, with 10 bases between. CDR3 size: 15 residues. The V gene's germline CDR1 is SNHLY and CDR2 FYNNEI. This chain's CDR3 is CASSEAEGAQETQYF. CDR3 DNA: TGTGCCAGCAGTGAAGCGGAAGGGGCGCAAGAGACCCAGTACTTC.

The V and J genes are TRBV19 and TRBJ2-1; TRBD1 matches at 11 bases. The CDR3 covers 18 residues. Germline CDR1 LNHDA, CDR2 SQIVND (reference sequence). Trimming removed 4 bases from V and 0 bases from J; junction bases left unmatched: 8. This CDR3 reads CASSTGQGAFGSYNEQFF. The CDR3 DNA reads as TGTGCCAGTAGTACCGGACAGGGGGCGTTTGGCTCCTACAATGAGCAGTTCTTC.

This clonotype was seen a handful of times. The V gene is TRBV6-2 or TRBV6-3, the J gene TRBJ2-3; 7 nucleotides align to TRBD2. V lost 2 bases to trimming and J lost 2 bases; unmatched junction nucleotides: 7. Germline CDR1 and CDR2: MNHEY and SVGEGT. The CDR3 is made up of 16 amino acids. In DNA, the CDR3 is TGTGCCAGCAGTTACCCGGGACTATTTCTCACAGATACGCAGTATTTT. It translates to CASSYPGLFLTDTQYF.